This TCR beta chain was captured by sequencing in a study of esophageal squamous cell carcinoma under preoperative chemotherapy. Turning to the study itself: TCR repertoires were profiled from both peripheral blood T cells and tumor-infiltrating lymphocytes.

TCRdb recomputed calls from the PCR reads with MiXCR, one row per CDR3 protein. Found here are approximately 15,000 distinct CDR3 sequences, approximately 57% of them singletons; the top ten hold around 53%. Time point: before preoperative PTX-NDP chemotherapy. Germline V gene lookup returns CDR1 MNHNS and CDR2 SASEGT. The CDR3 runs to 15 residues. V was pared by 11 bases and J by 5 bases, with 23 bases between. The chain links TRBV6-1 to TRBJ2-3; perhaps TRBD2 as D (7 bases). The sample was collected from a patient given preoperative chemotherapy. The receptor was isolated from a human donor with esophageal squamous cell carcinoma. The donor label of this sample is uncertain. In DNA, the CDR3 is TGTGCCGGGGGTGAAGGGGGGGGGGGCCAAGATACGCAGTATTTT. Its translation: CAGGEGGGGQDTQYF.